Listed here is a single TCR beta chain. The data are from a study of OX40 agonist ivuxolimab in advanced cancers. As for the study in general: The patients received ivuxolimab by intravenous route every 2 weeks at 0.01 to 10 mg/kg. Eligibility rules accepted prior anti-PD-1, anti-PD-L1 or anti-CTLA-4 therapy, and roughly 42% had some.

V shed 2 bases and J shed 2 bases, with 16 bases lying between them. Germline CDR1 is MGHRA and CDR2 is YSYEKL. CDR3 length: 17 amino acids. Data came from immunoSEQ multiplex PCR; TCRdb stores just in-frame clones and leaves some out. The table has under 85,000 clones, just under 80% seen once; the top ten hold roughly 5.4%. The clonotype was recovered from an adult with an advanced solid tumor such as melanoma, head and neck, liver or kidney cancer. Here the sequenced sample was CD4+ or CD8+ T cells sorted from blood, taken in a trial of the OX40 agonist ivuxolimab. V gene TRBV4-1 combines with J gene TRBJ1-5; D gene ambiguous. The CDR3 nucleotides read TGCGCCAGCAGCCAACCTGGACCCGGGAGCGGCAATCAGCCCCAGCATTTT. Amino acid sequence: CASSQPGPGSGNQPQHF.